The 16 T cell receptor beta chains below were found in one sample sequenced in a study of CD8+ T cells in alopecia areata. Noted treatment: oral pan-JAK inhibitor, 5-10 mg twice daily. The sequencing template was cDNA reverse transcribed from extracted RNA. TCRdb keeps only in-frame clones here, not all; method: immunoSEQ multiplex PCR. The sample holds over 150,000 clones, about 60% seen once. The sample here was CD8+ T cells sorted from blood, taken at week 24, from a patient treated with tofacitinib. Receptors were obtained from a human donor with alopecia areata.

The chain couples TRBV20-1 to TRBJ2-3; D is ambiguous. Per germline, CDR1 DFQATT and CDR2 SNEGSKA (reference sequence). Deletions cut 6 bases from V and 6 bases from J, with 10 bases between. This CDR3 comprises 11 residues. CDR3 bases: TGCAGTGCCCCGTTATCGGATACGCAGTATTTT. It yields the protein CSAPLSDTQYF.

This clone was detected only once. CDR3 protein: CASSFGPSYEQYF. For the CDR3, the DNA is TGTGCCAGCAGTTTCGGACCCAGCTACGAGCAGTACTTC. The chain couples TRBV27 to TRBJ2-7, with no clear D. CDR1 and CDR2 (germline): MNHEY, SMNVEV (reference sequence). The CDR3 extends over 13 amino acids. Trimming cost V 3 bases and J 3 bases, with 9 bases left between them.

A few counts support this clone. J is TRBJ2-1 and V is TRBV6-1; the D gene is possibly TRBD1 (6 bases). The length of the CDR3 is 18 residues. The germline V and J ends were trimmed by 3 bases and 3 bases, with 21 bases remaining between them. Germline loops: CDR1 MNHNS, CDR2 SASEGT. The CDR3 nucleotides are TGTGCCAGCAGTGAGTGGGACACCGGTGTAAGTGGCTACAATGAGCAGTTCTTC. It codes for CASSEWDTGVSGYNEQFF.

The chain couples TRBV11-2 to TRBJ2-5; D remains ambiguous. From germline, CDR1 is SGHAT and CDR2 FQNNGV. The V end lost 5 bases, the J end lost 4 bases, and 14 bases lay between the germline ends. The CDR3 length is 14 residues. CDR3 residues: CASSPKRSGETQYF. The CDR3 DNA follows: TGTGCCAGCAGCCCTAAGAGGTCCGGAGAGACCCAGTACTTC. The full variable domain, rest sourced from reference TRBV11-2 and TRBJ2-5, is EAGVAQSPRYKIIEKRQSVAFWCNPISGHATLYWYQQILGQGPKLLIQFQNNGVVDDSQLPKDRFSAERLKGVDSTLKIQPAKLEDSAVYLCASSPKRSGETQYFGPGTRLLVL.

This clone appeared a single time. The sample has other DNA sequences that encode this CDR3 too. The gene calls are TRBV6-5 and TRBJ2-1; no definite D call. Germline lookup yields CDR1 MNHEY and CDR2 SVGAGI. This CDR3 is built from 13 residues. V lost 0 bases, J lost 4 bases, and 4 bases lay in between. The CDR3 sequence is CASSYSRYNEQFF. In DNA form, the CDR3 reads TGTGCCAGCAGTTACTCTCGATACAATGAGCAGTTCTTC.

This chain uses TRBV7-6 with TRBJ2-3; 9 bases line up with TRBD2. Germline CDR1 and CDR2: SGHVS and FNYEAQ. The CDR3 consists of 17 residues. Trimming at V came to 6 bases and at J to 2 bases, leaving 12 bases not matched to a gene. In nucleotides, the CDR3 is TGTGCCAGCAGTCTTAAGGCTAGCGGGGCTTTCACAGATACGCAGTATTTT. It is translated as CASSLKASGAFTDTQYF.

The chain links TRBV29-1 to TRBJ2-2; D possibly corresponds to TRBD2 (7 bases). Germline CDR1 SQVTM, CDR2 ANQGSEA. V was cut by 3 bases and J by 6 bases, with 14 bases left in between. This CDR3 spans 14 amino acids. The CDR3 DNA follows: TGCAGCGTTGACTCGGAGGGGGGGCCCGGGGAGCTGTTTTTT. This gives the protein CSVDSEGGPGELFF.

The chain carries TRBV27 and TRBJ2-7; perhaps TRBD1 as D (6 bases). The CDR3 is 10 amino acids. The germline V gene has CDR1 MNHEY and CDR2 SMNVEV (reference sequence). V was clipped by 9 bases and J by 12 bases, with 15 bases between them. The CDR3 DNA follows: TGTGCCAGTCAGGGGCTATTCGCGTACTTC. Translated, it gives CASQGLFAYF.

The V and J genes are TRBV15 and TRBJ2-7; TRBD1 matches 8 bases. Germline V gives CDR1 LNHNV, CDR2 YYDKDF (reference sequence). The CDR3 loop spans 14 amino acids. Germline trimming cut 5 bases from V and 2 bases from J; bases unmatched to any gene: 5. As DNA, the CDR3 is TGTGCCACCAGCCGAGGACAGGGCCCCTACGAGCAGTACTTC. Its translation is CATSRGQGPYEQYF. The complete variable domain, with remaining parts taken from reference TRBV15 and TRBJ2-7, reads DAMVIQNPRYQVTQFGKPVTLSCSQTLNHNVMYWYQQKSSQAPKLLFHYYDKDFNNEADTPDNFQSRRPNTSFCFLDIRSPGLGDTAMYLCATSRGQGPYEQYFGPGTRLTVT.

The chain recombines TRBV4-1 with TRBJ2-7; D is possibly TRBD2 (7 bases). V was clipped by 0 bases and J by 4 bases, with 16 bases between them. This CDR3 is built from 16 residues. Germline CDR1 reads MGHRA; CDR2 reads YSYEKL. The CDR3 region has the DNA TGCGCCAGCAGCCAAGATCCTGGCGGGGGACAATACGAGCAGTACTTC. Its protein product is CASSQDPGGGQYEQYF.

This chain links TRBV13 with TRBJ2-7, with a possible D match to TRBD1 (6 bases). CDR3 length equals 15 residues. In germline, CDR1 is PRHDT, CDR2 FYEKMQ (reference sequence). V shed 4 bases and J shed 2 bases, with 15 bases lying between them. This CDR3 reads CASSSPRDKAYEQYF. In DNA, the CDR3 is TGTGCCAGCAGCTCGCCTCGGGACAAAGCCTACGAGCAGTACTTC.

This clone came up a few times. CDR3 sequence reads: CSVSEQYF. In DNA, the CDR3 is TGCAGCGTTTCGGAGCAGTATTTT. The chain is built from TRBV29-1 and TRBJ2-3; D ambiguous. The CDR3 runs to 8 residues. Per the germline V gene, CDR1 is SQVTM and CDR2 is ANQGSEA. V dropped 5 bases and J dropped 11 bases, with 5 bases sitting between them.

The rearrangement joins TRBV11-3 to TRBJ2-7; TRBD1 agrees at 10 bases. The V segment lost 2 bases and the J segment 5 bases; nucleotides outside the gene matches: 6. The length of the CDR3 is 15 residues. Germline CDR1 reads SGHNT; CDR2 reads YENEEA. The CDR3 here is CASSLPGQGRDEQYF. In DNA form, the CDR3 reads TGTGCCAGCAGCTTACCGGGACAGGGGCGGGACGAGCAGTACTTC.

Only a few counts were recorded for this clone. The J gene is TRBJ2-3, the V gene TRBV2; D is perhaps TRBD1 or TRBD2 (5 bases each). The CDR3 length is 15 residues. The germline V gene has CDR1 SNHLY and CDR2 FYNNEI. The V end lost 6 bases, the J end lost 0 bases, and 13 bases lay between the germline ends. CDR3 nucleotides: TGTGCCAGCAGCATACCGGGACCAAGCACAGATACGCAGTATTTT. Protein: CASSIPGPSTDTQYF. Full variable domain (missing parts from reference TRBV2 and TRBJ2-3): EPEVTQTPSHQVTQMGQEVILRCVPISNHLYFYWYRQILGQKVEFLVSFYNNEISEKSEIFDDQFSVERPDGSNFTLKIRSTKLEDSAMYFCASSIPGPSTDTQYFGPGTRLTVL.

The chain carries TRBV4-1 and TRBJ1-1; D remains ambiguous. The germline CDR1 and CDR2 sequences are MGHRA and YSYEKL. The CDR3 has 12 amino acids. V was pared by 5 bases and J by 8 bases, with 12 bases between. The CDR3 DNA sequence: TGCGCCAGCAGCTCCCGAGGGTCCGAAGCTTTCTTT. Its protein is CASSSRGSEAFF.

CDR3 nucleotides: TGTGCCAGCAGCTTGGCCGAGTCACCGAGTGGCTACACCTTC. This codes for CASSLAESPSGYTF. V is TRBV5-6 and J is TRBJ1-2; no clear D. The germline V gene encodes CDR1 SGHDT and CDR2 YYEEEE. The CDR3 is 14 amino acids. V was trimmed by 0 bases and J by 7 bases, leaving 13 bases between them.